This TCR beta chain appears in the sequencing data of a study of blood T cell repertoires in COVID-19. Germline V gene sequence: CDR1 MNHNS, CDR2 SASEGT. V lost 0 bases and J 5 bases, leaving 22 bases between the germline ends. The CDR3 loop spans 18 amino acids. Sequencing was performed with immunoSEQ multiplex PCR; in TCRdb, only in-frame clones are kept and a portion is missing. The sample records about 100,000 clones, 70% to 90% being singletons. The material sequenced was peripheral blood. The clonotype comes from a human donor in a cohort sampled during active COVID-19. V is TRBV6-1 and J is TRBJ1-1; no reliable D call. The CDR3 spells CASSEALLPTYRGTEAFF. DNA of the CDR3: TGTGCCAGCAGTGAAGCGCTGCTACCAACCTATCGAGGAACTGAAGCTTTCTTT.